The clone carrying this T cell receptor (beta chain) appeared once. Its antigen is unidentified. The CDR3 runs 16 residues. V shed 3 bases, J shed 5 bases, and the junction held 5 bases outside the gene matches. Germline CDR1 is LGHNA and CDR2 is YSLEER. The record originates from a study of response to subunit inactivated influenza vaccine. Whole-study results and caveats: Each seasonal influenza vaccination, the authors suggested, recruits few new T cells.

Each CDR3 protein gets one entry after TCRdb re-called the RT-PCR reads with MiXCR. The sample consists of around 710,000 distinct CDR3 sequences, approximately 15% of them appearing once. The source was PBMCs from blood, collected about 14 days before vaccination. This TCR derives from a middle-aged man who received an inactivated influenza vaccine. The chain couples TRBV4-3 to TRBJ2-3; 13 bases align to TRBD2. The CDR3: CASSQRLAGGGDTQYF. In DNA form, the CDR3 reads TGCGCCAGCAGCCAGCGACTAGCGGGGGGCGGAGATACGCAGTATTTT.